These 2 T cell receptor beta chains came from one sample sequenced in a study of ipilimumab plus nivolumab after autologous stem cell transplantation. The data were produced by immunoSEQ multiplex PCR, yet TCRdb's version contains in-frame clones alone and is incomplete. Of about 13,000 clones in the sample, 60% to 75% were seen once. The sequences come from PBMCs, collected in a trial of ipilimumab plus nivolumab as post-transplant consolidation. These receptors all stem from a male donor with diffuse large B-cell lymphoma.

This clone has only a few counts. The same CDR3 also results from other DNA sequences found in this sample. The chain joins TRBV5-1 to TRBJ2-1; 8 bases line up with TRBD2. The CDR3 length is 14 residues. J lost 5 bases, V lost 0 bases, and 1 base had no gene match. Germline assignment: CDR1 SGHRS and CDR2 YFSETQ. Here the CDR3 reads CASSLAGGDNEQFF. CDR3 DNA sequence: TGCGCCAGCAGCTTGGCCGGGGGGGACAATGAGCAGTTCTTC. Using reference TRBV5-1 and TRBJ2-1 for the parts outside the CDR3, the full variable domain is KAGVTQTPRYLIKTRGQQVTLSCSPISGHRSVSWYQQTPGQGLQFLFEYFSETQRNKGNFPGRFSGRQFSNSRSEMNVSTLELGDSALYLCASSLAGGDNEQFFGPGTRLTVL.

In this sample, this clone turned up a few times. V is TRBV19 and J is TRBJ1-5; TRBD1 matches 9 bases. The length of the CDR3 is 14 residues. The J segment lost 4 bases and the V segment lost 9 bases, leaving 7 bases of the junction unmatched. Looked up from germline, CDR1 is LNHDA and CDR2 is SQIVND (reference sequence). The CDR3 protein is CASRQGVGNQPQHF. CDR3 in DNA: TGTGCCAGCCGACAGGGGGTTGGTAATCAGCCCCAGCATTTT.